Following are 21 T cell receptor beta chains from one sample sequenced in a study of shared clonotypes between healthy human individuals. Data came from immunoSEQ multiplex PCR; TCRdb stores just in-frame clones and leaves some out. Of some 1,400,000 clones in the sample, more than 95% were seen once. Sequenced material: naive CD4+ T cells sorted from blood. Subset denoted: CD45RA+ positively selected. These receptors originate from a man aged 25 to 40 in good health.

The gene calls are TRBV6-5 and TRBJ2-2, with D unresolved. This CDR3 has 16 residues. Germline CDR1 MNHEY, CDR2 SVGAGI. With 2 bases removed from V and 0 bases from J, the gap between germline ends came to 10 bases. The CDR3 sequence: CASSYMRSPNTGELFF. Written as DNA, the CDR3 is TGTGCCAGCAGTTACATGAGGTCTCCGAACACCGGGGAGCTGTTTTTT.

The chain links TRBV28 to TRBJ2-1; unclear D gene. Germline V CDR1 and CDR2: MDHEN, SYDVKM. The CDR3 has 14 residues. The V end lost 3 bases, the J end lost 9 bases, and 15 bases lay between the germline ends. Here the CDR3 reads CASSFPLLGSEQFF. DNA of the CDR3: TGTGCCAGCAGTTTCCCCCTCCTAGGCTCTGAGCAGTTCTTC.

The chain combines TRBV7-2 with TRBJ2-2; D gene unclear. The CDR3 is 17 residues long. The V and J ends lost 1 base and 4 bases respectively, with 16 bases between them. Germline CDR1 is SGHTA and CDR2 is FQGNSA. The CDR3 loop reads CASSLVIVGLGTGELFF. The CDR3 region has the DNA TGTGCCAGCAGCTTAGTGATCGTCGGGTTGGGCACCGGGGAGCTGTTTTTT.

This clone was counted a single time. The J gene is TRBJ2-3, the V gene TRBV10-3; perhaps D is TRBD1 or TRBD2 (6 bases each). The CDR3 runs to 13 residues. Germline-derived CDR1 and CDR2 are ENHRY and SYGVKD. Trimming removed 4 bases at V and 3 bases at J, with 8 bases between. CDR3 nucleotides: TGTGCCATCAGTGGGAGGGGGACAGATACGCAGTATTTT. Its protein product is CAISGRGTDTQYF.

In regard to this clone: The same CDR3 arises from other DNA sequences in this sample as well. The rearrangement joins TRBV18 to TRBJ2-1; TRBD2 aligns across 12 bases. There are 15 residues in the CDR3. The ends lost 2 bases at V and 4 bases at J; junction bases unmatched: 0. The germline V gene has CDR1 KGHSH and CDR2 LQKENI. DNA of the CDR3: TGTGCCAGCTCACCAGGACTAGCGGGATACAATGAGCAGTTCTTC. Its translation is CASSPGLAGYNEQFF.

As for this clone: The same CDR3 also results from other DNA sequences found in this sample. The rearrangement joins TRBV7-8 to TRBJ2-7, with TRBD2 as a possible D gene (6 bases). The CDR3 contains 12 residues. Germline lookup yields CDR1 SGHVS and CDR2 FQNEAQ. Trimming took off 3 bases at V and 3 bases at J, with 6 bases between the two ends. CDR3 sequence (DNA): TGTGCCAGCAGCTTTAGCGGCTACGAGCAGTACTTC. Protein: CASSFSGYEQYF. Variable domain in full (rest from reference TRBV7-8 and TRBJ2-7): GAGVSQSPRYKVAKRGQDVALRCDPISGHVSLFWYQQALGQGPEFLTYFQNEAQLDKSGLPSDRFFAERPEGSVSTLKIQRTQQEDSAVYLCASSFSGYEQYFGPGTRLTVT.

V is TRBV6-5 and J is TRBJ2-1, with TRBD2 matching over 9 bases. Germline V CDR1 and CDR2: MNHEY, SVGAGI. V dropped 4 bases and J dropped 8; count of bases not matched to a gene: 12. This CDR3 contains 16 residues. CDR3 loop: CASSSIAGVDVDEQFF. The CDR3 DNA sequence: TGTGCCAGCAGTTCGATAGCGGGAGTTGACGTCGATGAGCAGTTCTTC.

This clone was recorded once. V usage is TRBV5-1 and J usage is TRBJ2-1; D gene unclear. Deletions cut 2 bases from V and 7 bases from J, with 13 bases between. Germline V lookup: CDR1 SGHRS, CDR2 YFSETQ. This CDR3 spans 14 amino acids. In DNA form, the CDR3 reads TGCGCCAGCAGCTTACACTTCAAGAGGAATGAGCAGTTCTTC. Encoded protein: CASSLHFKRNEQFF.

This rearrangement joins TRBV29-1 to TRBJ1-1; D is uncertain. Trimming stripped 4 bases from V and 8 bases from J, with 8 bases between. The CDR3 sequence is 10 residues long. Germline V CDR1 and CDR2: SQVTM, ANQGSEA. CDR3 coding DNA: TGCAGCGTTGCCCATGGAGAAGCTTTCTTT. Its protein is CSVAHGEAFF.

The genes are TRBV19 and TRBJ2-7, with 11 bases matching TRBD1. CDR3 size: 16 residues. V shed 5 bases and J 3 bases; nucleotides not matched to a gene: 9. The V gene's germline CDR1 is LNHDA and CDR2 SQIVND (reference sequence). The CDR3 region has the DNA TGTGCCAGTAGTGTATTAAGGGGACAGGGGGTCTACGAGCAGTACTTC. This encodes CASSVLRGQGVYEQYF.

The CDR3 is CASSTVGPGPKAKNIQYF. The DNA of the CDR3 is TGTGCCAGCTCTACAGTCGGCCCGGGACCGAAAGCCAAAAACATTCAGTACTTC. V gene TRBV18 combines with J gene TRBJ2-4, with D perhaps assigned TRBD1 or TRBD2 (5 bases each). The CDR3 runs 18 residues. The germline V gene has CDR1 KGHSH and CDR2 LQKENI. V was pared by 6 bases and J by 0 bases, with 21 bases between.

Concerning this clone: The sample has other DNA sequences that encode this CDR3 too. The chain joins TRBV5-1 to TRBJ1-4; 7 nucleotides line up with TRBD1. Looked up from germline, CDR1 is SGHRS and CDR2 is YFSETQ. There are 14 residues in the CDR3. Trimming at V came to 3 bases and at J to 4 bases, leaving 3 bases not matched to a gene. CDR3 nucleotide sequence: TGCGCCAGCAGCTCGGGACAGAGTAATGAAAAACTGTTTTTT. Protein product: CASSSGQSNEKLFF.

The rearrangement uses TRBV10-2 and TRBJ2-7, with D maybe TRBD2 (5 bases). V lost 8 bases, J lost 7 bases, and 12 bases lay in between. The CDR3 spans 11 residues. Germline values: CDR1 WSHSY, CDR2 SAAADI. The chain's CDR3 is CASRQAEEQYF. The CDR3 bases are TGCGCCAGCCGGCAAGCGGAGGAGCAGTACTTC.

The chain joins TRBV28 to TRBJ2-7, with D possibly being TRBD2 (6 bases). The germline gives CDR1 MDHEN, CDR2 SYDVKM. This CDR3 contains 13 residues. V was cut by 2 bases and J by 7 bases, with 12 bases left in between. The CDR3 nucleotides read TGTGCCAGCAGTTTACCGAGCGGGTTAGAGCAGTACTTC. Translation: CASSLPSGLEQYF.

This chain links TRBV15 with TRBJ2-7; the D call may be TRBD1 or TRBD2 (5 bases each). V was clipped by 2 bases and J by 2 bases, with 16 bases between them. This CDR3 contains 16 residues. Per germline, CDR1 LNHNV and CDR2 YYDKDF (reference sequence). The DNA of the CDR3 is TGTGCCACCAGCAGACCAGGCGGAACGGGACCCTACGAGCAGTACTTC. Protein sequence: CATSRPGGTGPYEQYF. Supplemented by reference TRBV15 and TRBJ2-7, the full variable domain reads DAMVIQNPRYQVTQFGKPVTLSCSQTLNHNVMYWYQQKSSQAPKLLFHYYDKDFNNEADTPDNFQSRRPNTSFCFLDIRSPGLGDTAMYLCATSRPGGTGPYEQYFGPGTRLTVT.

The chain uses TRBV18 and TRBJ1-5; no reliable D call. The CDR3 totals 13 residues. The V and J ends lost 3 bases and 9 bases respectively, with 12 bases between them. Germline-derived CDR1 and CDR2 are KGHSH and LQKENI. The CDR3 sequence: CASSPEGPGPQHF. Written as DNA, the CDR3 is TGTGCCAGCTCACCGGAGGGCCCGGGGCCCCAGCATTTT.

The J gene is TRBJ2-1, the V gene TRBV28; the D gene is possibly TRBD1 (5 bases). The germline CDR1 and CDR2 sequences are MDHEN and SYDVKM. The CDR3 contains 14 residues. V lost 6 bases to trimming and J lost 7 bases, with 16 bases between them. CDR3 nucleotides: TGTGCCAGCAGAGTCAGGGTTCTCGCGAATGAGCAGTTCTTC. Amino acids: CASRVRVLANEQFF.

The gene calls are TRBV2 and TRBJ2-1; 10 bases are shared with TRBD2. The germline gives CDR1 SNHLY, CDR2 FYNNEI. V was clipped by 10 bases and J by 10 bases; unmatched bases: 13. This CDR3 is 14 amino acids long. The CDR3 coding sequence is TGTGCCACCCCGTCCCTAGCGGGAGTGGGCGAGCAGTTCTTC. Translation: CATPSLAGVGEQFF.

The V gene is TRBV19, the J gene TRBJ2-1; 11 bases agree with TRBD1. Trimming cost V 3 bases and J 9 bases; bases outside gene matches: 7. The length of the CDR3 is 15 residues. Germline V gene data show CDR1 as LNHDA and CDR2 as SQIVND (reference sequence). The CDR3 region has the DNA TGTGCCAGTAGTATCCGGGACAGGGGGTCCGGTGAGCAGTTCTTC. Encoded protein: CASSIRDRGSGEQFF.

The chain employs TRBV28 and TRBJ2-1; D unclear. This CDR3 region has 14 residues. V gave up 5 bases and J gave up 5 bases, with 13 bases separating them. CDR1 and CDR2 from the germline V gene are MDHEN and SYDVKM. The CDR3 nucleotides read TGTGCCAGCAGTCCCCCCTGGCGTCACAATGAGCAGTTCTTC. Protein sequence: CASSPPWRHNEQFF.

V and J are TRBV29-1 and TRBJ1-5; no clear D. The V and J ends lost 7 bases and 4 bases respectively, with 14 bases between them. Germline CDR1 and CDR2: SQVTM and ANQGSEA. The CDR3 is 13 amino acids. CDR3: CSAAVGGNQPQHF. The CDR3 nucleotides read TGCAGCGCCGCTGTCGGAGGGAATCAGCCCCAGCATTTT. Together with reference TRBV29-1 and TRBJ1-5, the CDR3 gives the full variable domain: SAVISQKPSRDICQRGTSLTIQCQVDSQVTMMFWYRQQPGQSLTLIATANQGSEATYESGFVIDKFPISRPNLTFSTLTVSNMSPEDSSIYLCSAAVGGNQPQHFGDGTRLSIL.